Here is one TCR beta chain with its context. This record belongs to a study of blood T cell repertoires in COVID-19. For the study at large: PBMCs, B-cell-depleted T cells, or T cells were the source of the cDNA or gDNA that made up the material.

Only in-frame clones appear in the TCRdb table, and some are missing; sequencing was by immunoSEQ multiplex PCR. The sample carries 20,000 to 30,000 clones, 75% to 85% recorded once. The sequence derives from an older man with active or convalescent COVID-19. The specimen sequenced was peripheral blood.

The CDR3 DNA reads TGTGCCAGTAGTATGGGGACAGACTCCTACAAACGACTTTACGAGCAGTACTTC. It is translated as CASSMGTDSYKRLYEQYF. The chain recombines TRBV19 with TRBJ2-7; TRBD1 agrees at 7 bases. The junction had 18 bases not matched to a gene; V was cut back by 3 bases and J by 4 bases. The CDR3 runs 18 residues. The germline V gene has CDR1 LNHDA and CDR2 SQIVND (reference sequence). Based on the CDR3 plus reference TRBV19 and TRBJ2-7, the full variable domain is DGGITQSPKYLFRKEGQNVTLSCEQNLNHDAMYWYRQDPGQGLRLIYYSQIVNDFQKGDIAEGYSVSREKKESFPLTVTSAQKNPTAFYLCASSMGTDSYKRLYEQYFGPGTRLTVT.